These 4 T cell receptor beta chains were sequenced from one sample in a study of T cell changes during pregnancy in multiple sclerosis (dated by TCRdb to the late 2010s). The library was prepared using the immunoSEQ multiplex PCR assay. Sourced from immuneACCESS, this table was stored by TCRdb with only in-frame sequences that have V and J called. A share of the clones is absent; for the studies checked, an unresolved V gene accounts for under half, and the remainder has no known explanation. Counted in this sample were 30,000 to 40,000 clones; around 90% of them appeared once. Jointly, the top ten make up about 3% of the sample. This specimen was CD4+ T cells from peripheral blood mononuclear cells, taken in the third trimester of pregnancy. All receptors derive from a female donor in good health, enrolled as a control in a pregnancy study.

J is TRBJ2-7 and V is TRBV29-1; 8 bases map to TRBD1. Germline V gene data show CDR1 as SQVTM and CDR2 as ANQGSEA. The CDR3 extends over 16 amino acids. After removal of 1 base from V and 5 bases from J, the junction contained 13 bases not matched to a gene. CDR3 amino acids: CSVEVAGWQGADEQYF. As DNA, the CDR3 is TGCAGCGTTGAAGTTGCGGGGTGGCAGGGGGCCGACGAGCAGTACTTC.

The gene calls are TRBV7-2 and TRBJ2-2, with TRBD2 matching over 9 bases. Trimming removed 0 bases from V and 0 bases from J; junction bases left unmatched: 5. The CDR3 loop spans 18 amino acids. Germline CDR1 and CDR2: SGHTA and FQGNSA. CDR3: CASSLAALAGSNTGELFF. CDR3 sequence (DNA): TGTGCCAGCAGCTTAGCAGCCCTAGCGGGGTCGAACACCGGGGAGCTGTTTTTT.

The J gene is TRBJ1-2, the V gene TRBV7-2; D is unclear. The germline V gene encodes CDR1 SGHTA and CDR2 FQGNSA. Trimming removed 5 bases at V and 1 base at J, with 11 bases between. The CDR3 sequence is 14 residues long. CDR3 nucleotides: TGTGCCAGCAGCCCCCAGGTCCTTAACTATGGCTACACCTTC. This gives the protein CASSPQVLNYGYTF.

CDR3 in DNA: TGTGCCAGCAGCAGCCGGAGGCTAGCGGGAGGGGGGGACCAAGAGACCCAGTACTTC. This codes for CASSSRRLAGGGDQETQYF. This rearrangement joins TRBV7-2 to TRBJ2-5, with 12 bases aligning to TRBD2. Germline V CDR1 and CDR2: SGHTA, FQGNSA. The CDR3 is 19 amino acids. After removal of 5 bases from V and 0 bases from J, the junction contained 13 bases not matched to a gene.